These T cell receptor beta chains were read from a single sample in a study of OX40 agonist ivuxolimab in advanced cancers. The data were produced by immunoSEQ multiplex PCR, yet TCRdb's version contains in-frame clones alone and is incomplete. The table has 35,000 to 45,000 clones, approximately 87% seen once; the top ten hold 3.5% to 4%. This material consisted of CD4+ or CD8+ T cells sorted from blood, taken in a trial of the OX40 agonist ivuxolimab. Receptor source: an adult with an advanced solid tumor such as melanoma, head and neck, liver or kidney cancer. CDR3s include the opening cysteine and the closing phenylalanine or tryptophan. Each record gives: D gene, J gene, V gene, clone size, CDR3 DNA, CDR3 protein. A D gene is named only where the DNA matches it firmly. The size of a clone is reported for some rows only, either as once, few or many, or as a class for expanded clones.

- | TRBJ1-2 | TRBV19 | large | TGTGCCAGCCATGGACAACCCGGGGGCTATGGCTACACCTTC | CASHGQPGGYGYTF
- | TRBJ2-3 | TRBV30 | - | TGTGCCTGGAGTCTTGGTAGCGACACAGATACGCAGTATTTT | CAWSLGSDTDTQYF
TRBD1 | TRBJ1-3 | TRBV6-1 | - | TGTGCCAGCAGTGGCCGGGACAGGGGTACATCTGGAAACACCATATATTTT | CASSGRDRGTSGNTIYF
- | TRBJ2-7 | TRBV11-3 | - | TGTGCCAGCAGCTTAGATTATGTGGCGGGGCGTTCATACGAGCAGTACTTC | CASSLDYVAGRSYEQYF
- | TRBJ2-4 | TRBV2 | - | TGTGCCAGCAGGGCGGGCCTCCAGGCCAAAAACATTCAGTACTTC | CASRAGLQAKNIQYF
- | TRBJ2-7 | TRBV28 | - | TGTGCCAGCAGTTTAGACTACGAGCAGTACTTC | CASSLDYEQYF
- | TRBJ1-5 | TRBV6-5 | - | TGTGCCAGCAGTTCAAAGGCAAGCAATCAGCCCCAGCATTTT | CASSSKASNQPQHF
- | TRBJ2-1 | TRBV28 | - | TGTGCCAGCAGTAACCCCGTAGGAGGCCGTTACAATGAGCAGTTCTTC | CASSNPVGGRYNEQFF
TRBD2 | TRBJ2-7 | TRBV15 | medium-sized | TGTGCCACCAGCAGAGAAGCGGGAGGTTCCTACGAGCAGTACTTC | CATSREAGGSYEQYF
- | TRBJ1-5 | TRBV19 | - | TGTGCCAGTAGTATTAGGTGGAGGAGCAATCAGCCCCAGCATTTT | CASSIRWRSNQPQHF
- | TRBJ1-3 | TRBV7-9 | - | TGTGCCAGCAGCTTAGTACAGCTCTCTGGAAACACCATATATTTT | CASSLVQLSGNTIYF
- | TRBJ1-2 | TRBV4-3 | - | TGCGCCAGCAGCCAAGTACCTGCGTCGTTGGCAGAGCATGGCTACACCTTC | CASSQVPASLAEHGYTF
- | TRBJ1-1 | TRBV4-2 | - | TGTGCCAGCAGCCAAGTGGGGCAGGGGACGGAAGCTTTCTTT | CASSQVGQGTEAFF
- | TRBJ1-5 | TRBV18 | few | TGTGCCAGCTCACCAACCGGGTATAGCAATCAGCCCCAGCATTTT | CASSPTGYSNQPQHF
- | TRBJ1-1 | TRBV15 | few | TGTGCCACCAGCAGAGTACTCGCTGAAGCTTTCTTT | CATSRVLAEAFF
- | TRBJ2-2 | TRBV5-5 | - | TGTGCCAGCAGCCCCTCCGGGACATTGAGGACCGGGGAGCTGTTTTTT | CASSPSGTLRTGELFF
TRBD1 | TRBJ1-5 | TRBV7-2 | - | TGTGCCAGCAGCTCGGCTCAGGGGGCAGGGCAGCCCCAGCATTTT | CASSSAQGAGQPQHF
- | TRBJ2-1 | TRBV5-6 | - | TGTGCCAGCAGCTTGGTGAGGGGGGCCAATGAGCAGTTCTTC | CASSLVRGANEQFF
TRBD2 | TRBJ2-1 | TRBV29-1 | - | TGCAGCGAGGGACTAGCGGGGGACAATGAGCAGTTCTTC | CSEGLAGDNEQFF
TRBD1 | TRBJ2-1 | TRBV5-1 | few | TGCGCCAGCAGCCCATACAGGGGTAGCGATGAGCAGTTCTTC | CASSPYRGSDEQFF
- | TRBJ2-5 | TRBV28 | - | TGTGCCAGCAGTTTAGGAGATACCTTCGTGGAGACCCAGTACTTC | CASSLGDTFVETQYF
- | TRBJ2-3 | TRBV18 | - | TGTGCCAGCTCACCATTGGCACGAGATACGCAGTATTTT | CASSPLARDTQYF
TRBD1 | TRBJ1-1 | TRBV7-6 | few | TGTGCCAGCGAAGCCGGGACAGGGGGCGACTCGGGTGGAGCTTTCTTT | CASEAGTGGDSGGAFF
- | TRBJ2-1 | TRBV7-7 | - | TGTGCTAGCAGCTCCGGCAGGGCAACCTACAATGAGCAGTTCTTC | CASSSGRATYNEQFF
- | TRBJ2-2 | TRBV28 | once | TGTGCCAGCAGTCGATTAGACAGTGGCCCTCGAGGGGAGCTGTTTTTT | CASSRLDSGPRGELFF
- | TRBJ2-3 | TRBV30 | - | TGTGCCTGGAACCCCCTAGGGGGGCCCACAGATACGCAGTATTTT | CAWNPLGGPTDTQYF
- | TRBJ1-4 | TRBV7-9 | - | TGTGCCAGCAGCTTAAGGTTGGGCGGAAAACTGTTTTTT | CASSLRLGGKLFF
- | TRBJ2-1 | TRBV6-5 | once | TGTGCCAGCGCCGCCGGGACCCCGGGGTACAATGAGCAGTTCTTC | CASAAGTPGYNEQFF
- | TRBJ1-3 | TRBV5-1 | - | TGCGCCAGCAGCTTGGCCGACGTCCACTCTGGAAACACCATATATTTT | CASSLADVHSGNTIYF
TRBD2 | TRBJ2-1 | TRBV28 | - | TGTGCCAGCAGCCTATTGACTAGCGCAAACAATGAGCAGTTCTTC | CASSLLTSANNEQFF
- | TRBJ2-5 | TRBV6-1 | - | TGTGCCAGCAGTGAAGGGGGGGACGGGACCCAGTACTTC | CASSEGGDGTQYF
- | TRBJ2-1 | TRBV6-4 | - | TGTGCCAGCAAGAAGGACAGCTCCTACAATGAGCAGTTCTTC | CASKKDSSYNEQFF
- | TRBJ1-2 | TRBV29-1 | few | TGCAGCGTTGGGAAGTGGGACGACCTCTATGGCTACACCTTC | CSVGKWDDLYGYTF
TRBD2 | TRBJ2-7 | TRBV11-2 | - | TGTGCCAGCAGCTTCAGCGGGGGAAGTATCTACGAGCAGTACTTC | CASSFSGGSIYEQYF
- | TRBJ1-2 | TRBV6-1 | - | TGTGCCAGCAGTGAAGATCATAACTATGGCTACACCTTC | CASSEDHNYGYTF
- | TRBJ2-7 | TRBV2 | - | TGTGCCAGCACAGACACTTTCGCCTACGAGCAGTACTTC | CASTDTFAYEQYF
- | TRBJ1-2 | TRBV5-8 | - | TGTGCCAGCAGCCCCCCCACGCCACGGAACAGGGAAGGCTACACCTTC | CASSPPTPRNREGYTF
- | TRBJ1-3 | TRBV19 | - | TGTGCCAGTAGGGTGTCGGGGGTCGGCGGAAACACCATATATTTT | CASRVSGVGGNTIYF